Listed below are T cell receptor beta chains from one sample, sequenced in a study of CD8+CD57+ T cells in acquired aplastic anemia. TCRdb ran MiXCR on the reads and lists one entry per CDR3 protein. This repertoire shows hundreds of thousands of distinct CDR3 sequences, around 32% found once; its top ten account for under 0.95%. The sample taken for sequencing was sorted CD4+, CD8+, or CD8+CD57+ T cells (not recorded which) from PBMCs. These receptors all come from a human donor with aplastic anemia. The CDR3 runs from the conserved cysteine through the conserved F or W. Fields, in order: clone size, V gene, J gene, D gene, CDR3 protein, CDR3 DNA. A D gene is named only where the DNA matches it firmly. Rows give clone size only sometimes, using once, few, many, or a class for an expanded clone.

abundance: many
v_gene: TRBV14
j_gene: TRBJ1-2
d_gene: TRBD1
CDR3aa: CASRRTGGEGYTF
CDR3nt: TGTGCCAGCAGACGGACAGGGGGCGAAGGCTACACCTTC

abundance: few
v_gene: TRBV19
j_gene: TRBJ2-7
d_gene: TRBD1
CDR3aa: CASSASGGHEQYF
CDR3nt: TGTGCCAGTAGTGCATCAGGGGGTCACGAGCAGTACTTC

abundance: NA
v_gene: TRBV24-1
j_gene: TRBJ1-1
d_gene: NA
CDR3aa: CATSLFGRNTEAFF
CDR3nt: TGTGCCACCAGTTTGTTCGGCAGGAACACTGAAGCTTTCTTT

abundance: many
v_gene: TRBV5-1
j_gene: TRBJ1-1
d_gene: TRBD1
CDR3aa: CASSVDRVGTEAFF
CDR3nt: TGCGCCAGCAGCGTGGACAGGGTAGGCACTGAAGCTTTCTTT

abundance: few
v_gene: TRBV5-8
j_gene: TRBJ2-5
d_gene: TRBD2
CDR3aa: CASSLGLAGDVETQYF
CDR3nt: TGTGCCAGCAGCCTTGGACTAGCGGGAGACGTAGAGACCCAGTACTTC

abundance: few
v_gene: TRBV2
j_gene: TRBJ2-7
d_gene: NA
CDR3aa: CASSEKHEQYF
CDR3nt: TGTGCCAGCAGTGAGAAACACGAGCAGTACTTC

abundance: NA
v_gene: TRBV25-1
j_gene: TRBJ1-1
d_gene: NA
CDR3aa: CASSLYRFGTLDTEAFF
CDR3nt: TGTGCCAGCAGTTTATATCGGTTCGGGACCTTGGACACTGAAGCTTTCTTT

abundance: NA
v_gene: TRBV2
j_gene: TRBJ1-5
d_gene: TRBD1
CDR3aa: CASSHPSGRGLGQPQHF
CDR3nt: TGTGCCAGCAGCCACCCCTCGGGTAGGGGGCTAGGGCAGCCCCAGCATTTT

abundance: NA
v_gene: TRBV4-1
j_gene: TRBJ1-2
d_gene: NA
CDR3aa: CANSQDNSNYGYTF
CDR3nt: TGCGCCAACAGCCAAGATAACAGTAACTATGGCTACACCTTC

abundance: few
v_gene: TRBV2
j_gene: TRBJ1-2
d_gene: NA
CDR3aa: CASMSEASFGYTF
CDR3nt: TGTGCCAGCATGTCGGAGGCATCTTTTGGCTACACCTTC

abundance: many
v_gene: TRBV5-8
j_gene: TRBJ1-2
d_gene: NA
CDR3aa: CASSTLGGGYTF
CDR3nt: TGTGCCAGCAGCACGCTTGGGGGAGGCTACACCTTC

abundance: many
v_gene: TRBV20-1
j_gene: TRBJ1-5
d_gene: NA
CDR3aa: CSASLQPGVQPQHF
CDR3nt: TGCAGTGCTAGCCTACAGCCGGGGGTCCAGCCCCAGCATTTT

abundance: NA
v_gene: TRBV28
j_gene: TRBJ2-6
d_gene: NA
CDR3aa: CASSLYWGIGGANVLTF
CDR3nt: TGTGCCAGCAGTTTATATTGGGGAATTGGCGGGGCCAACGTCCTGACTTTC

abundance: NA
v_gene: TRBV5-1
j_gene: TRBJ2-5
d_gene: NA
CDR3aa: CASRPTGSEETQYF
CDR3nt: TGCGCCAGCAGGCCTACAGGTTCAGAGGAGACCCAGTACTTC

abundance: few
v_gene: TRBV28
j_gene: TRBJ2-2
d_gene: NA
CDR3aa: CASIGSGQPHTGELFF
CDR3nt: TGTGCCAGCATTGGGAGCGGACAGCCTCACACCGGGGAGCTGTTTTTT

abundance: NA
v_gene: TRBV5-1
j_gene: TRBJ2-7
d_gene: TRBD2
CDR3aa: CASSLGSGGLSYEQHF
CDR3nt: TGCGCCAGCAGCTTGGGGTCGGGAGGCCTCTCCTACGAGCAGCACTTC

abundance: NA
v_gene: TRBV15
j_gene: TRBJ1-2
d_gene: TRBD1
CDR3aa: CATSRDRTGLENGYTF
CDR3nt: TGTGCCACCAGCAGAGACCGGACAGGCCTTGAGAATGGCTACACCTTC

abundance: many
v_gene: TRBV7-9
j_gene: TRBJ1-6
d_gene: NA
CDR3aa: CASSPPTGSNSPLHF
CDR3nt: TGTGCCAGCAGCCCTCCGACAGGTTCTAATTCACCCCTCCACTTT

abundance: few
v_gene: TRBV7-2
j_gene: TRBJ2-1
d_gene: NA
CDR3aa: CASSGRQYNEQFF
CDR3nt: TGTGCCAGCAGCGGTCGACAGTACAATGAGCAGTTCTTC

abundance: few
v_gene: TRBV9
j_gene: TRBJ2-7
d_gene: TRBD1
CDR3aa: CASRLGQLYEQHF
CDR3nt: TGTGCCAGCAGATTGGGACAGCTCTACGAGCAGCACTTC

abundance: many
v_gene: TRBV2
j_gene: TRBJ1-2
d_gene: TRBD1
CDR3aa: CASSEETGMAPGYTF
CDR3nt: TGTGCCAGCAGTGAAGAGACAGGGATGGCGCCTGGCTACACCTTC

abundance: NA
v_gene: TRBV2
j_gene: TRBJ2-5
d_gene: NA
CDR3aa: CASSVGRARAGETQYF
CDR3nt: TGTGCCAGCAGTGTCGGTCGCGCCAGGGCTGGGGAGACCCAGTACTTC

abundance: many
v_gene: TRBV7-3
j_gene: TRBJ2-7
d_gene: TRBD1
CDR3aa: CASSPGDRVSYEQYF
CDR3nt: TGTGCCAGCAGCCCGGGGGACAGGGTCTCCTACGAGCAGTACTTC

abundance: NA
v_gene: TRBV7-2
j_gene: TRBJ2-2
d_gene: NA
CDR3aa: CASSLMVTGELFF
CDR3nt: TGTGCCAGCAGCTTAATGGTCACCGGGGAGCTGTTTTTT

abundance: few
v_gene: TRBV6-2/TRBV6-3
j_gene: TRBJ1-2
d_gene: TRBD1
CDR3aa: CASRGTELIYGYTF
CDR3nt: TGTGCCAGCAGGGGGACAGAGCTGATCTATGGCTACACCTTC

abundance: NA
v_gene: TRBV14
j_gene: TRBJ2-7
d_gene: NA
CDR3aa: CASSQARTVGYEQYF
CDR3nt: TGTGCCAGCAGCCAAGCTCGGACAGTGGGCTACGAGCAGTACTTC

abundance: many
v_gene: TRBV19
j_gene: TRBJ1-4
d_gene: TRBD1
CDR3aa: CASSRGQGIEKLFF
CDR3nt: TGTGCCAGTAGTAGGGGACAGGGGATTGAAAAACTGTTTTTT

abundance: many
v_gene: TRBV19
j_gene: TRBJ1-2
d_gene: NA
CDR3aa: CASSIGLIQTGYTF
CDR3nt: TGTGCCAGTAGTATAGGCTTGATCCAGACTGGCTACACCTTC

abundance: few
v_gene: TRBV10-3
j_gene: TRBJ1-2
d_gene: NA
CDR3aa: CAISEPRQPYGYTF
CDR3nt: TGTGCCATCAGTGAGCCGCGACAGCCCTATGGCTACACCTTC